Shown below are 29 T cell receptor beta chains from a single sample sequenced in a study of blood T cell repertoires in COVID-19. Method: immunoSEQ multiplex PCR; TCRdb's copy keeps in-frame clones and lacks some. The table lists about 110,000 clones, 75% to 80% of them singletons. The sequenced sample consisted of peripheral blood. All receptors derive from a woman aged 80 or over with active or convalescent COVID-19.

The genes are TRBV7-9 and TRBJ2-7; D possibly corresponds to TRBD1 (5 bases). This CDR3 contains 16 residues. CDR1 and CDR2 (germline): SEHNR, FQNEAQ (reference sequence). The ends were cut back, 0 bases at V and 4 bases at J, with 16 bases in the middle. The CDR3 nucleotides are TGTGCCAGCAGCTTAGCGCTCAGGGTAGGACGGTACGAGCAGTACTTC. Its protein product is CASSLALRVGRYEQYF.

The chain employs TRBV18 and TRBJ2-1; perhaps TRBD2 as D (5 bases). CDR3 length equals 15 residues. The germline gives CDR1 KGHSH, CDR2 LQKENI. Trimming took off 2 bases at V and 0 bases at J, with 8 bases between the two ends. The DNA for the CDR3 is TGTGCCAGCTCACCATCCGGGATCTCCTACAATGAGCAGTTCTTC. This gives the protein CASSPSGISYNEQFF.

The chain is built from TRBV11-2 and TRBJ1-2, with D possibly TRBD1 on 5 matching bases. Between the trimmed V and J ends, which lost 1 base and 1 base, there was a span of 10 bases. The CDR3 has 15 amino acids. Germline loops: CDR1 SGHAT, CDR2 FQNNGV. The CDR3 protein is CASSLGGSFNYGYTF. In DNA, the CDR3 is TGTGCCAGCAGCTTAGGGGGCAGCTTTAACTATGGCTACACCTTC.

The chain joins TRBV5-1 to TRBJ1-2; perhaps TRBD1 as D (5 bases). There are 16 residues in the CDR3. V was trimmed by 0 bases and J by 10 bases, leaving 22 bases between them. Germline V CDR1 and CDR2: SGHRS, YFSETQ. The DNA for the CDR3 is TGCGCCAGCAGCTTGGATGGCAGGGTTCGAACAACTATCTACACCTTC. Its translation is CASSLDGRVRTTIYTF. The variable domain in full, completed from reference TRBV5-1 and TRBJ1-2, reads KAGVTQTPRYLIKTRGQQVTLSCSPISGHRSVSWYQQTPGQGLQFLFEYFSETQRNKGNFPGRFSGRQFSNSRSEMNVSTLELGDSALYLCASSLDGRVRTTIYTFGSGTRLTVV.

The rearrangement uses TRBV9 and TRBJ1-2; D may be TRBD1 (6 bases). The CDR3 spans 16 residues. V was pared by 3 bases and J by 0 bases, with 15 bases between. Looked up from germline, CDR1 is SGDLS and CDR2 is YYNGEE. The CDR3 here is CASSAPGTPTNYGYTF. For the CDR3, the DNA is TGTGCCAGCAGCGCCCCCGGGACACCAACTAACTATGGCTACACCTTC.

The chain uses TRBV5-1 and TRBJ1-1; D ambiguous. Germline V CDR1 and CDR2: SGHRS, YFSETQ. V dropped 4 bases and J dropped 6 bases, with 19 bases sitting between them. The CDR3 contains 15 residues. In nucleotides, the CDR3 is TGCGCCAGCAGCCCCCGCGCCGGGTATAAGGCTGAAGCTTTCTTT. Residues: CASSPRAGYKAEAFF.

As DNA, the CDR3 is TGTGCCAGCTCACCCCTGGACAGGGCGAGTCTCCCGTGGAATGAGCAGTTCTTC. It is translated as CASSPLDRASLPWNEQFF. The chain carries TRBV18 and TRBJ2-1, with 8 positions matching TRBD1. Germline V CDR1 and CDR2: KGHSH, LQKENI. This CDR3 is 18 amino acids long. Trimming cost V 3 bases and J 7 bases; bases outside gene matches: 17.

J is TRBJ1-1 and V is TRBV5-1, with 7 nucleotides matching TRBD1. The CDR3 totals 15 residues. V lost 0 bases and J lost 4; bases outside the gene matches: 6. Germline assignment: CDR1 SGHRS and CDR2 YFSETQ. CDR3 in DNA: TGCGCCAGCAGCTTGGGGGGTAACAGGGGCACTGAAGCTTTCTTT. Translated, it gives CASSLGGNRGTEAFF.

A few counts support this clone. The rearrangement links TRBV2 to TRBJ1-4, with TRBD1 matching 7 bases. V trimming: 1 base; J trimming: 4 bases; junction bases outside the gene matches: 9. CDR1 SNHLY and CDR2 FYNNEI come from the germline V gene. This CDR3 is 17 amino acids long. CDR3 region: CASSEGFGTADNEKLFF. In DNA, the CDR3 is TGTGCCAGCAGTGAAGGGTTTGGGACAGCAGATAATGAAAAACTGTTTTTT.

The V and J genes are TRBV14 and TRBJ2-2; TRBD2 matches at 11 bases. The CDR3 extends over 15 amino acids. Germline V gene lookup returns CDR1 SGHDN and CDR2 FVKESK. V shed 4 bases and J 7 bases; nucleotides not matched to a gene: 5. The CDR3 reads CASSPTSGRIGELFF. The CDR3 DNA follows: TGTGCCAGCAGCCCCACTAGCGGGAGAATCGGGGAGCTGTTTTTT.

CDR3 amino acids: CASNQPGDTGELFF. CDR3 DNA sequence: TGTGCCAGTAACCAGCCGGGGGACACCGGGGAGCTGTTTTTT. The V gene is TRBV19, the J gene TRBJ2-2; the D gene is possibly TRBD2 (6 bases). This CDR3 has 14 amino acids. Germline V CDR1 and CDR2: LNHDA, SQIVND (reference sequence). Trimming left V 7 bases short and J 3 bases short, with 12 bases between.

The chain couples TRBV7-9 to TRBJ2-3; D not resolved. V gave up 3 bases and J gave up 3 bases, with 13 bases separating them. The CDR3 length is 15 residues. The germline CDR1 and CDR2 sequences are SEHNR and FQNEAQ (reference sequence). CDR3 nucleotide sequence: TGTGCCAGCAGCTTCTGGCAAGCAGGAACAGATACGCAGTATTTT. Its protein product is CASSFWQAGTDTQYF.

The chain couples TRBV6-2 or TRBV6-3 to TRBJ2-5; 7 nucleotides agree with TRBD1. Looked up from germline, CDR1 is MNHEY and CDR2 is SVGEGT. V lost 5 bases and J lost 4; bases outside the gene matches: 1. The CDR3 length is 12 residues. The CDR3 bases are TGTGCCAGCAGTGGGGACAGAGAGACCCAGTACTTC. The encoded protein is CASSGDRETQYF.

V is TRBV19 and J is TRBJ2-2; TRBD2 might be the D (8 bases). The CDR3 runs to 20 residues. CDR1 is LNHDA, CDR2 SQIVND, per germline (reference sequence). Trimming pared 7 bases from V and 4 bases from J, leaving 31 bases between. CDR3 coding DNA: TGTGCCAGTAAAACCCTCAGGGGGACTAGTGCCGTATGGGGCACCGGGGAGCTGTTTTTT. Translation: CASKTLRGTSAVWGTGELFF.

The chain couples TRBV28 to TRBJ1-5; D gene uncertain. The CDR3 runs 13 residues. The germline V gene encodes CDR1 MDHEN and CDR2 SYDVKM. The CDR3 nucleotides read TGTGGTTCGCAACGGGGATGGGATCAGCCCCAGCATTTT. Protein sequence: CGSQRGWDQPQHF.

The rearrangement joins TRBV12-5 to TRBJ1-2; a possible D gene is TRBD1 (6 bases). V shed 5 bases and J shed 5 bases, with 9 bases lying between them. Germline values: CDR1 LGHNT, CDR2 FRNRAP. The CDR3 length is 12 residues. The CDR3 sequence is CASGGQTYGYTF. The CDR3 bases are TGTGCTAGTGGTGGACAGACTTATGGCTACACCTTC.

The chain is built from TRBV7-2 and TRBJ2-6, with 9 bases identical to TRBD1. After removal of 1 base from V and 3 bases from J, the junction contained 10 bases not matched to a gene. CDR3 length equals 19 residues. The germline gives CDR1 SGHTA, CDR2 FQGNSA. In DNA form, the CDR3 reads TGTGCCAGCAGCTTAGTGGGGACAGGGCTCCTAGGTGGGGCCAACGTCCTGACTTTC. Protein: CASSLVGTGLLGGANVLTF.

The V call is TRBV5-1, the J call TRBJ1-1, with 7 bases that match TRBD1. The CDR3 is 14 amino acids. Trimming took 5 bases from V and 7 from J; bases not matched to a gene: 11. Germline V gene lookup returns CDR1 SGHRS and CDR2 YFSETQ. Here the CDR3 reads CASSNSGGRIEAFF. Here the CDR3 DNA reads TGCGCCAGCAGTAACTCAGGGGGAAGGATTGAAGCTTTCTTT.

This clone was observed a single time. The chain links TRBV2 to TRBJ1-2; D perhaps matches TRBD1 (6 bases). Per the germline V gene, CDR1 is SNHLY and CDR2 is FYNNEI. This CDR3 region has 12 residues. Trimming took 5 bases from V and 11 from J, leaving 15 bases between them. The CDR3 spells CASSFGQRVYTF. In DNA, the CDR3 is TGTGCCAGCAGTTTCGGACAGCGAGTTTACACCTTC.

The chain couples TRBV7-2 to TRBJ1-3, with D maybe TRBD1 (6 bases). CDR1 and CDR2 (germline): SGHTA, FQGNSA. The CDR3 is 13 residues long. The V gene lost 4 bases and the J gene lost 9 bases, with 13 bases spanning the gap. The chain's CDR3 is CASSSTQGSTIYF. CDR3 in DNA: TGTGCCAGCAGCTCCACTCAGGGGAGCACCATATATTTT.

V gene TRBV2 combines with J gene TRBJ2-7; TRBD2 aligns across 10 bases. Trimming removed 5 bases from V and 2 bases from J; junction bases left unmatched: 3. The CDR3 sequence is 14 residues long. Germline V CDR1 and CDR2: SNHLY, FYNNEI. The CDR3 DNA is TGTGCCAGCAGTCCGGGACTAGCGACCTACGAGCAGTACTTC. It is translated as CASSPGLATYEQYF.

This chain links TRBV5-1 with TRBJ1-2, with TRBD1 as a possible D gene (6 bases). Looked up from germline, CDR1 is SGHRS and CDR2 is YFSETQ. CDR3 length equals 14 residues. V was clipped by 10 bases and J by 2 bases, with 18 bases between them. CDR3 DNA: TGCGCCTCTAGGGAGGGGGGCGAAAACTATGGCTACACCTTC. Protein sequence: CASREGGENYGYTF.

The chain joins TRBV18 to TRBJ1-5, with TRBD1 matching 7 bases. Germline V lookup: CDR1 KGHSH, CDR2 LQKENI. The J segment lost 6 bases and the V segment lost 5 bases, leaving 10 bases of the junction unmatched. CDR3 size: 15 residues. In nucleotides, the CDR3 is TGTGCCAGCTCAAAAGAACAGGGGTTCGCTCAGCCCCAGCATTTT. Translating gives CASSKEQGFAQPQHF.

This clone was observed once. The chain joins TRBV18 to TRBJ1-5; the match to TRBD1 covers 8 bases. Germline V gives CDR1 KGHSH, CDR2 LQKENI. The CDR3 runs to 14 residues. The V segment lost 6 bases and the J segment 7 bases; nucleotides outside the gene matches: 8. DNA of the CDR3: TGTGCCAGCTCGGCAACAGGGGGATACCAGCCCCAGCATTTT. This codes for CASSATGGYQPQHF.

The J gene is TRBJ2-3, the V gene TRBV7-3; a possible D gene is TRBD2 (5 bases). The V gene lost 5 bases and the J gene lost 6 bases, with 12 bases spanning the gap. The germline V gene has CDR1 SGHTA and CDR2 FQGTGA. The CDR3 length is 13 residues. The CDR3 sequence: CASSPGSGDTQYF. The DNA for the CDR3 is TGTGCCAGCAGCCCGGGGAGTGGGGATACGCAGTATTTT.

The chain is built from TRBV7-9 and TRBJ2-3, with D possibly matching TRBD1 (5 bases). V lost 1 base, J lost 7 bases, and 18 bases lay in between. From germline, CDR1 is SEHNR and CDR2 FQNEAQ (reference sequence). This CDR3 has 16 amino acids. CDR3 nucleotides: TGTGCCAGCAGCTTAGGGGGTTTTGGGGCTTTAAATACGCAGTATTTT. Residues: CASSLGGFGALNTQYF.

The rearrangement joins TRBV28 to TRBJ1-6; 9 bases are a match to TRBD1. V shed 2 bases and J 9 bases; nucleotides not matched to a gene: 8. The CDR3 extends over 16 amino acids. Germline V lookup: CDR1 MDHEN, CDR2 SYDVKM. The CDR3 nucleotides are TGTGCCAGCAGTTTAGGGGGCGAGACAGGGGGTTCACCCCTCCACTTT. This sequence encodes CASSLGGETGGSPLHF.

This rearrangement joins TRBV7-2 to TRBJ2-1; TRBD2 aligns across 7 bases. CDR1 SGHTA and CDR2 FQGNSA come from the germline V gene. Germline trimming cut 6 bases from V and 7 bases from J; bases unmatched to any gene: 18. The CDR3 length is 17 residues. The CDR3 reads CASSLGNRGSFGNEQFF. The DNA for the CDR3 is TGTGCCAGCAGTCTCGGAAATCGCGGGAGTTTCGGTAATGAGCAGTTCTTC.

The chain carries TRBV20-1 and TRBJ1-2; TRBD1 matches at 8 bases. Germline CDR1 reads DFQATT; CDR2 reads SNEGSKA (reference sequence). This CDR3 has 14 amino acids. V dropped 3 bases and J dropped 4; count of bases not matched to a gene: 7. CDR3 sequence: CSASPDRGGYGYTF. DNA of the CDR3: TGCAGTGCTAGTCCAGACAGGGGCGGCTATGGCTACACCTTC.